This T cell receptor beta chain was retrieved from a study of cytomegalovirus exposure and HLA in healthy donors. This clone appeared a few times. Primers for the PCR totalled 60 Vbeta and 13 Jbeta. Assay: immunoSEQ multiplex PCR; the TCRdb copy retains only in-frame clones and omits some. The sample holds under 150,000 clones, over 8% seen once. Germline CDR1 reads SNHLY; CDR2 reads FYNNEI. The CDR3 contains 16 residues. Trimming stripped 8 bases from V and 2 bases from J, with 20 bases between. The sample taken for sequencing was PBMCs. This chain uses TRBV2 with TRBJ2-3; D may be TRBD2 (6 bases). The receptor was isolated from a man aged 25 to 40 in good health and CMV-seronegative. Written as DNA, the CDR3 is TGTGCCAGCGGCGGGACTTACAATGCCCCCACAGATACGCAGTATTTT. Its translation: CASGGTYNAPTDTQYF.